This passage covers 30 T cell receptor beta chains from one sample sequenced in a study of vaccination and CD4 T cells after COVID-19. What these receptors recognize is not known. Treatment specified: 10-day PBMC culture with coronavirus spike peptide pools or control peptides (ViraFEST assay). Ahead of the COVID-19 pandemic (2011-2018), the CD4+ T cells of the unexposed donor were collected. Cultured CD4+ T cells had their DNA profiled by the Oncomine TCR Beta short-read assay. Each CDR3 protein gets one entry after TCRdb re-called the PCR reads with MiXCR. Seen here are 8,500 to 10,000 distinct CDR3 sequences, around two fifths observed once, and the top ten hold 9.5% to 15%. Sequencing input: CD4+ T cells from blood, cultured in vitro. These receptors all stem from a human donor in good health.

The chain carries TRBV19 and TRBJ2-7, with 8 positions matching TRBD2. The CDR3 is 15 amino acids. Germline V CDR1 and CDR2: LNHDA, SQIVND (reference sequence). V dropped 3 bases and J dropped 4; count of bases not matched to a gene: 8. As DNA, the CDR3 is TGTGCCAGTAGTATCCCCGGGGGGGCAATTTACGAGCAGTACTTC. Residues: CASSIPGGAIYEQYF.

This clonotype was observed a handful of times. The CDR3 coding sequence is TGTGCCAGTAGTCGGAGACAGGGCAGGGACGATGGCAATCAGCCCCAGCATTTT. Its translation: CASSRRQGRDDGNQPQHF. The chain carries TRBV19 and TRBJ1-5, with 7 bases aligning to TRBD1. The ends lost 5 bases at V and 2 bases at J; junction bases unmatched: 15. The length of the CDR3 is 18 residues. Germline CDR1 is LNHDA and CDR2 is SQIVND (reference sequence).

V is TRBV6-2 or TRBV6-3 and J is TRBJ2-5, with 9 positions matching TRBD2. Losses at the gene ends were 2 bases for V and 5 bases for J; bases not matched to a gene: 6. Germline-derived CDR1 and CDR2 are MNHEY and SVGEGT. This CDR3 is built from 15 residues. CDR3 DNA sequence: TGTGCCAGCAGTTACGGCGGGAGGGTAACTGAGACCCAGTACTTC. It translates to CASSYGGRVTETQYF.

This clonotype has just a few counts. V gene TRBV29-1 combines with J gene TRBJ1-2; 9 nucleotides agree with TRBD1. This CDR3 comprises 13 residues. With 6 bases clipped from V and 6 bases from J, the junction kept 8 bases outside the gene matches. Looked up from germline, CDR1 is SQVTM and CDR2 is ANQGSEA. The CDR3 reads CSVGRTGDNGYTF. In nucleotides, the CDR3 is TGCAGCGTGGGCAGGACAGGGGATAATGGCTACACCTTC. Looking up the rest from reference TRBV29-1 and TRBJ1-2 gives the full variable domain: SAVISQKPSRDICQRGTSLTIQCQVDSQVTMMFWYRQQPGQSLTLIATANQGSEATYESGFVIDKFPISRPNLTFSTLTVSNMSPEDSSIYLCSVGRTGDNGYTFGSGTRLTVV.

The chain joins TRBV28 to TRBJ1-2, with TRBD1 matching over 8 bases. Germline lookup yields CDR1 MDHEN and CDR2 SYDVKM. V shed 2 bases and J 2 bases; nucleotides not matched to a gene: 4. The CDR3 spans 15 residues. CDR3 sequence reads: CASSLVGQGNYGYTF. CDR3 nucleotide sequence: TGTGCCAGCAGTTTAGTCGGACAGGGCAACTATGGCTACACCTTC.

The chain employs TRBV7-9 and TRBJ2-1; D is undetermined. Near its end, the DNA agrees better with TRBJ2-7, so the J call may be wrong. CDR3 length equals 14 residues. CDR1 SEHNR and CDR2 FQNEAQ come from the germline V gene (reference sequence). Here the CDR3 reads CASSSSASLYEQYF. In nucleotides, the CDR3 is TGTGCCAGCAGCTCTTCGGCGTCGCTCTACGAGCAGTACTTC.

This rearrangement joins TRBV5-5 to TRBJ1-2; D uncertain. Germline-derived CDR1 and CDR2 are SGHKS and YYEKEE (reference sequence). V shed 0 bases and J shed 2 bases, with 11 bases lying between them. The CDR3 sequence is 15 residues long. CDR3 residues: CASSLGVSMNYGYTF. CDR3 nucleotide sequence: TGTGCCAGCAGCTTGGGGGTCAGTATGAACTATGGCTACACCTTC.

The chain links TRBV29-1 to TRBJ2-5; a possible D gene is TRBD1 (6 bases). The V gene's germline CDR1 is SQVTM and CDR2 ANQGSEA. Trimming took 3 bases from V and 5 from J, leaving 10 bases between them. The CDR3 sequence is 12 residues long. The CDR3 region is CSVDWGLETQYF. CDR3 coding DNA: TGCAGCGTTGATTGGGGGCTGGAGACCCAGTACTTC.

This clonotype was picked up a small number of times. The V and J genes are TRBV27 and TRBJ1-2; D is possibly TRBD1 (6 bases). From germline, CDR1 is MNHEY and CDR2 SMNVEV (reference sequence). The CDR3 extends over 14 amino acids. V lost 6 bases to trimming and J lost 2 bases, with 13 bases between them. The chain's CDR3 is CASRPGQINYGYTF. The CDR3 region has the DNA TGTGCCAGCAGACCGGGACAAATAAACTATGGCTACACCTTC.

The V and J genes are TRBV28 and TRBJ2-7; TRBD1 matches at 7 bases. V trimming: 2 bases; J trimming: 3 bases; junction bases outside the gene matches: 1. CDR1 is MDHEN, CDR2 SYDVKM, per germline. The CDR3 sequence is 13 residues long. The CDR3 bases are TGTGCCAGCAGTTTAGGGACAGACTACGAGCAGTACTTC. It specifies CASSLGTDYEQYF. Variable domain in full (rest from reference TRBV28 and TRBJ2-7): DVKVTQSSRYLVKRTGEKVFLECVQDMDHENMFWYRQDPGLGLRLIYFSYDVKMKEKGDIPEGYSVSREKKERFSLILESASTNQTSMYLCASSLGTDYEQYFGPGTRLTVT.

V usage is TRBV19 and J usage is TRBJ1-6; 8 positions agree with TRBD1. Germline CDR1 and CDR2: LNHDA and SQIVND (reference sequence). The CDR3 sequence is 16 residues long. V lost 6 bases, J lost 9 bases, and 13 bases stayed unmatched. CDR3 loop: CASRRRGLADSSPLHF. The CDR3 coding sequence is TGTGCCAGTAGACGCAGGGGGCTCGCTGACTCTTCACCCCTCCACTTT.

In this sample, this clonotype turned up a few times. The V gene is TRBV20-1, the J gene TRBJ2-7, with a possible D match to TRBD2 (6 bases). Per germline, CDR1 DFQATT and CDR2 SNEGSKA (reference sequence). The CDR3 runs 15 residues. V lost 0 bases to trimming and J lost 6 bases, with 18 bases between them. In DNA, the CDR3 is TGCAGTGCTAGAGACCCCCTGCTAGCGACGGGCGAGCAGTACTTC. Translation: CSARDPLLATGEQYF.

This clonotype showed up just a few times. CDR3 nucleotide sequence: TGTGCCAGCAGTTACGTGAGGGACAGACCGAACACACATGCGAACACTGAAGCTTTCTTT. This codes for CASSYVRDRPNTHANTEAFF. This chain joins TRBV6-2 or TRBV6-3 and TRBJ1-1; 7 bases match TRBD1. The length of the CDR3 is 20 residues. The germline V gene encodes CDR1 MNHEY and CDR2 SVGEGT. J lost 1 base, V lost 2 bases, and 19 bases had no gene match.

The J gene is TRBJ1-5, the V gene TRBV7-9; the D is unclear. V was cut by 1 base and J by 2 bases, with 12 bases left in between. Germline CDR1 is SEHNR and CDR2 is FQNEAQ (reference sequence). This CDR3 is 16 amino acids long. CDR3 residues: CASSLGDRMGNQPQHF. DNA of the CDR3: TGTGCCAGCAGCTTAGGCGATCGGATGGGCAATCAGCCCCAGCATTTT.

The gene calls are TRBV6-1 and TRBJ2-2, with a possible D match to TRBD1 (6 bases). The CDR3 has 14 residues. The V gene lost 5 bases and the J gene lost 3 bases, with 10 bases spanning the gap. The germline V gene encodes CDR1 MNHNS and CDR2 SASEGT. CDR3 DNA sequence: TGTGCCAGCAGTCGGGACACCGACACCGGGGAGCTGTTTTTT. Translation: CASSRDTDTGELFF.

This chain connects TRBV28 to TRBJ2-5; D is possibly TRBD1 (6 bases). Looked up from germline, CDR1 is MDHEN and CDR2 is SYDVKM. The length of the CDR3 is 13 residues. The V and J ends lost 4 bases and 5 bases respectively, with 11 bases between them. This CDR3 reads CASSSGGRETQYF. DNA of the CDR3: TGTGCCAGCAGTTCTGGGGGCCGGGAGACCCAGTACTTC.

The rearrangement uses TRBV6-5 and TRBJ2-2, with no clear D. The germline V and J ends were trimmed by 0 bases and 0 bases, with 17 bases remaining between them. CDR1 is MNHEY, CDR2 SVGAGI, per germline. The CDR3 is 19 residues long. DNA of the CDR3: TGTGCCAGCAGTTACTCGATAGACCCGTCGGCGACGAACACCGGGGAGCTGTTTTTT. Its translation is CASSYSIDPSATNTGELFF.

The genes are TRBV7-8 and TRBJ2-7, with TRBD2 matching over 7 bases. V lost 1 base to trimming and J lost 2 bases; unmatched junction nucleotides: 2. From germline, CDR1 is SGHVS and CDR2 FQNEAQ. This CDR3 spans 14 amino acids. CDR3 protein: CASSLVAGAYEQYF. In nucleotides, the CDR3 is TGTGCCAGCAGCTTAGTGGCGGGAGCCTACGAGCAGTACTTC.

This clonotype was found a few times. The chain employs TRBV19 and TRBJ1-2; D gene unclear. The CDR3 loop spans 12 amino acids. Germline assignment: CDR1 LNHDA and CDR2 SQIVND (reference sequence). The V and J ends lost 8 bases and 3 bases respectively, with 10 bases between them. CDR3 coding DNA: TGTGCCAGTGAGAGGGAGGACTATGGCTACACCTTC. Its translation: CASEREDYGYTF.

This clonotype showed up just a few times. J is TRBJ1-1 and V is TRBV27, with 8 bases matching TRBD1. This CDR3 has 13 amino acids. Trimming removed 5 bases from V and 3 bases from J; junction bases left unmatched: 2. Germline CDR1 MNHEY, CDR2 SMNVEV (reference sequence). CDR3 residues: CASSPDRDTEAFF. In DNA, the CDR3 is TGTGCCAGCAGTCCGGACAGGGACACTGAAGCTTTCTTT.

This clonotype was seen more than once but under ten times. CDR3 amino acids: CSAGHGGNEKLFF. In DNA, the CDR3 is TGCAGTGCAGGACACGGGGGGAATGAAAAACTGTTTTTT. The chain employs TRBV20-1 and TRBJ1-4, with TRBD1 as a possible D gene (5 bases). The CDR3 extends over 13 amino acids. Germline V lookup: CDR1 DFQATT, CDR2 SNEGSKA (reference sequence). The germline V and J ends were trimmed by 6 bases and 5 bases, with 13 bases remaining between them.

There are a few counts of this clonotype. The CDR3 DNA reads as TGCAGTGTTTGGGGCGGGGGGACCCATCAAGAGACCCAGTACTTC. Translation gives CSVWGGGTHQETQYF. The chain combines TRBV20-1 with TRBJ2-5, with 8 bases that match TRBD2. This CDR3 has 15 amino acids. Germline V CDR1 and CDR2: DFQATT, SNEGSKA (reference sequence). The V and J ends lost 7 bases and 2 bases, in that order; junction bases with no gene match: 12.

The chain couples TRBV30 to TRBJ1-1; D is unclear. The germline gives CDR1 GTSNPN, CDR2 SVGIG (reference sequence). The CDR3 has 11 residues. The ends were cut back, 0 bases at V and 8 bases at J, with 7 bases in the middle. CDR3 loop: CAWSVDGEAFF. For the CDR3, the DNA is TGTGCCTGGAGTGTAGATGGGGAAGCTTTCTTT. Drawing the rest from reference TRBV30 and TRBJ1-1, the complete variable domain is SQTIHQWPATLVQPVGSPLSLECTVEGTSNPNLYWYRQAAGRGLQLLFYSVGIGQISSEVPQNLSASRPQDRQFILSSKKLLLSDSGFYLCAWSVDGEAFFGQGTRLTVV.

The J gene is TRBJ2-1, the V gene TRBV5-4; D is possibly TRBD1 (6 bases). The CDR3 covers 13 residues. Trimming took 4 bases from V and 6 from J, leaving 11 bases between them. Looked up from germline, CDR1 is SGHNT and CDR2 is YYREEE (reference sequence). DNA of the CDR3: TGTGCCAGCAGCGCCATACAGGGCAATGAGCAGTTCTTC. It codes for CASSAIQGNEQFF. Supplemented by reference TRBV5-4 and TRBJ2-1, the full variable domain reads ETGVTQSPTHLIKTRGQQVTLRCSSQSGHNTVSWYQQALGQGPQFIFQYYREEENGRGNFPPRFSGLQFPNYSSELNVNALELDDSALYLCASSAIQGNEQFFGPGTRLTVL.

The V gene is TRBV10-3, the J gene TRBJ2-1; 10 positions agree with TRBD2. The V gene's germline CDR1 is ENHRY and CDR2 SYGVKD. CDR3 length equals 16 residues. The V gene end was trimmed by 3 bases and the J gene end by 9 bases; junction bases not matched to a gene: 11. The CDR3 loop reads CAISDSSSGGVTEQFF. CDR3 nucleotide sequence: TGTGCCATCAGTGATTCCTCTAGCGGGGGAGTCACTGAGCAGTTCTTC.

V and J are TRBV6-1 and TRBJ1-2; tentatively, D is TRBD1 (5 bases). Germline V gene data show CDR1 as MNHNS and CDR2 as SASEGT. The germline V and J ends were trimmed by 6 bases and 7 bases, with 18 bases remaining between them. CDR3 length equals 14 residues. DNA of the CDR3: TGTGCCAGCAGAGAGGGGCCTCCTACGTTTGGCTACACCTTC. Translated: CASREGPPTFGYTF.

The chain is built from TRBV4-1 and TRBJ1-2, with D hard to call. The V gene's germline CDR1 is MGHRA and CDR2 YSYEKL. CDR3 length equals 15 residues. V lost 0 bases and J lost 4, with 12 bases in between. The CDR3 protein is CASSQDAAVSYGYTF. The CDR3 DNA reads as TGCGCCAGCAGCCAAGATGCGGCAGTCTCCTATGGCTACACCTTC.

This rearrangement joins TRBV20-1 to TRBJ1-2; TRBD1 agrees at 10 bases. The V and J ends lost 5 bases and 7 bases, in that order; junction bases with no gene match: 7. Germline V gene sequence: CDR1 DFQATT, CDR2 SNEGSKA (reference sequence). CDR3 length: 13 amino acids. The CDR3 nucleotides are TGCAGTGCTCGCGAGACAGGGGGCACTGGCTACACCTTC. This encodes CSARETGGTGYTF.

The chain has TRBV28 and TRBJ1-5; the D is unclear. The V gene lost 8 bases and the J gene lost 0 bases, with 17 bases spanning the gap. The length of the CDR3 is 16 residues. Per germline, CDR1 MDHEN and CDR2 SYDVKM. For the CDR3, the DNA is TGTGCCAGCCACCCAAGGTCCACTTATAGCAATCAGCCCCAGCATTTT. Residues: CASHPRSTYSNQPQHF.

The J gene is TRBJ1-2, the V gene TRBV9, with 7 bases fitting TRBD1. The CDR3 runs to 15 residues. With V trimmed by 3 bases and J by 5 bases, 10 bases remained unmatched. Germline CDR1 reads SGDLS; CDR2 reads YYNGEE. CDR3 residues: CASSAGRGGRYGYTF. The CDR3 bases are TGTGCCAGCAGCGCAGGCCGAGGGGGCAGGTATGGCTACACCTTC.